This is a list of T cell receptor beta chains from one sample in a study of glioma-infiltrating T cells. TCRdb itself ran the multiplex PCR reads through MiXCR, one entry per CDR3 protein. The sample records tens of thousands of distinct CDR3 sequences, under 30% being singletons. Sequenced sample: glioma tissue, nonneoplastic brain tissue, or PBMCs (not recorded which). Receptor source: a human donor with low-grade glioma or glioblastoma, undergoing nonglioma brain surgery, or in good health (not recorded which). The CDR3 runs from the conserved cysteine through the conserved F or W. A D gene is named only where the DNA matches it firmly. The size of a clone is reported for some rows only, either as once, few or many, or as a class for expanded clones.

D | size | J | V | DNA | CDR3
TRBD1 | NA | TRBJ2-1 | TRBV6-1 | TGTGCCAGCAGGGACAGGGGGAACACTGAGCAGTTCTTC | CASRDRGNTEQFF
TRBD1 | NA | TRBJ2-6 | TRBV12-3/TRBV12-4 | TGTGCCAGCACCGCAGGGGGCTTTAGCTCTGGGGCCAACGTCCTGACTTTC | CASTAGGFSSGANVLTF
NA | many | TRBJ1-5 | TRBV6-1 | TGTGCCAGCAGTGAAGCCGGAACCACGGGCAATCAGCCCCAGCATTTT | CASSEAGTTGNQPQHF
TRBD2 | many | TRBJ2-7 | TRBV20-1 | TGCAGTGCTAGAGATACTAGCGGGTCGTCTCGCGAGCAGTACTTC | CSARDTSGSSREQYF
NA | many | TRBJ2-5 | TRBV7-2 | TGTGCCAGCAGCTTAGGACAAGGGAGTGAGACCCAGTACTTC | CASSLGQGSETQYF
TRBD1 | many | TRBJ1-3 | TRBV6-1 | TGTGCCAGCAGTTATGGGACAGGGGAAAACACCATATATTTT | CASSYGTGENTIYF
NA | many | TRBJ2-5 | TRBV7-2 | TGTGCCAGCAGCCCGCGCGGGATTCAAGAGACCCAGTACTTC | CASSPRGIQETQYF
NA | many | TRBJ1-1 | TRBV6-1 | TGTGCCAGCAGTGAAGCGTCGGGGGGGCGAGGCACTGAAGCTTTCTTT | CASSEASGGRGTEAFF
TRBD1 | many | TRBJ2-5 | TRBV5-4 | TGTGCCAGCAGCTTGCGGGACAGTCACCAAACCCAGTACTTC | CASSLRDSHQTQYF
NA | once | TRBJ1-3 | TRBV4-1 | TGCGCCAGCAGCCTGGAACGGCTCTCTGGAAAAACCATATATTTT | CASSLERLSGKTIYF
NA | few | TRBJ2-2 | TRBV29-1 | TGCAGCGCTTGGGGGGAGAACACCGGGGAGCTGTTTTTT | CSAWGENTGELFF
NA | NA | TRBJ2-7 | TRBV29-1 | TGCAGCGTTGTAAGCGTTAAGGACGAGCAGTACTTC | CSVVSVKDEQYF
TRBD2 | NA | TRBJ2-7 | TRBV5-4 | TGTGCCAGCAGCTTGAATCCGACTAGCGGGGGGTATAACGAGCAGTACTTC | CASSLNPTSGGYNEQYF
NA | many | TRBJ2-1 | TRBV4-1 | TGCGCCAGCAGCCAGGGGGTAGCGCGTTCCTACAATGAGCAGTTCTTC | CASSQGVARSYNEQFF
NA | NA | TRBJ2-7 | TRBV7-2 | TGTGCCAGCAGCCTCCAGATCTCCTACGAGCAGTACTTC | CASSLQISYEQYF